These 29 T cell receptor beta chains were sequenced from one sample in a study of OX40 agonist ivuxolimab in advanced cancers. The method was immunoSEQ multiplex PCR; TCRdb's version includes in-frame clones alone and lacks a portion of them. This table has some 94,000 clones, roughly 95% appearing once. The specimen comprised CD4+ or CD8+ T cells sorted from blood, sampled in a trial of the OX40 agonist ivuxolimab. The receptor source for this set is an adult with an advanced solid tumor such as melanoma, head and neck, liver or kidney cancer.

CDR3 amino acids: CASSVGTSRGTQYF. CDR3 DNA: TGTGCCAGCAGCGTAGGGACATCCCGGGGGACCCAGTACTTC. This chain uses TRBV9 with TRBJ2-5, with D tentatively TRBD1 or TRBD2 (5 bases each). Germline V CDR1 and CDR2: SGDLS, YYNGEE. The V end was cut by 0 bases, the J end by 7 bases, with 13 bases between. This CDR3 region has 14 residues.

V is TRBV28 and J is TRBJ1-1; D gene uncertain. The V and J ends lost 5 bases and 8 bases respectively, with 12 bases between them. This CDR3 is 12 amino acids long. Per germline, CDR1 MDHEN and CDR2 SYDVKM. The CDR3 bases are TGTGCCAGCAGTCCCCGCGTTCGGGAAGCTTTCTTT. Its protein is CASSPRVREAFF. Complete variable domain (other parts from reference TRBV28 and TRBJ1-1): DVKVTQSSRYLVKRTGEKVFLECVQDMDHENMFWYRQDPGLGLRLIYFSYDVKMKEKGDIPEGYSVSREKKERFSLILESASTNQTSMYLCASSPRVREAFFGQGTRLTVV.

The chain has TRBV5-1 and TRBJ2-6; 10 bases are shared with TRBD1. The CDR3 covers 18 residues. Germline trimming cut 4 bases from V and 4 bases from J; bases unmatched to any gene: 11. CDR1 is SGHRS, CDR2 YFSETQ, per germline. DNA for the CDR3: TGCGCCAGCAGCACTCCGGGACAGGGGAACGCCGGGGCCAACGTCCTGACTTTC. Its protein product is CASSTPGQGNAGANVLTF.

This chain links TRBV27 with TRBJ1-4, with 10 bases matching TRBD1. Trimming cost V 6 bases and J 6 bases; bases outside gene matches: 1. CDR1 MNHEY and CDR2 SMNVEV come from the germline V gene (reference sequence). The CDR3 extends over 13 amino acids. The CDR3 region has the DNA TGTGCCAGCAGCGGACAGGGGGATGAAAAACTGTTTTTT. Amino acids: CASSGQGDEKLFF.

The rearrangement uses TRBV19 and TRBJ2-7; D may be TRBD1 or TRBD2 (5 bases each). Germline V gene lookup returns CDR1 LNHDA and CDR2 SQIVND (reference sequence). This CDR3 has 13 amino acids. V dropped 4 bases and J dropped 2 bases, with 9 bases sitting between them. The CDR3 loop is CASSNGATYEQYF. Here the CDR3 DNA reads TGTGCCAGTAGTAACGGGGCCACCTACGAGCAGTACTTC.

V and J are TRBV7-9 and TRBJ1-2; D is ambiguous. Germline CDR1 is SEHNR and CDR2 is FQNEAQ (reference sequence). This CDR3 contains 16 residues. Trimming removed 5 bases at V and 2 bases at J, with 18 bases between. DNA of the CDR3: TGTGCCAGCAGCCCGCGGCTAAGGGAGCCCAACTATGGCTACACCTTC. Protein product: CASSPRLREPNYGYTF.

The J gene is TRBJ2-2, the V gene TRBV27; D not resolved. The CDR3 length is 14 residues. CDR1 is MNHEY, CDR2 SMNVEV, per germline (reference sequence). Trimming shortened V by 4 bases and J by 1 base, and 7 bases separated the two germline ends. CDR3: CASSSELNTGELFF. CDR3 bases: TGTGCCAGCAGTTCGGAGCTGAACACCGGGGAGCTGTTTTTT.

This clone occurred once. The CDR3 DNA sequence: TGTGCCAGCAGTTATGAGGGACAGATTGATTCACCCCTCCACTTT. It translates to CASSYEGQIDSPLHF. This chain joins TRBV6-5 and TRBJ1-6; TRBD1 matches at 7 bases. Per the germline V gene, CDR1 is MNHEY and CDR2 is SVGAGI. The CDR3 length is 15 residues. Trimming at V came to 3 bases and at J to 8 bases, leaving 7 bases not matched to a gene.

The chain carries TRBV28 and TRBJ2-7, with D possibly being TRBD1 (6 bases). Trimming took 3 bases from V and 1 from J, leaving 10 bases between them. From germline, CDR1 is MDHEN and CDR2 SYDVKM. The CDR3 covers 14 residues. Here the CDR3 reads CASSFSDSSYEQYF. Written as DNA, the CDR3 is TGTGCCAGCAGTTTTTCGGACAGTTCCTACGAGCAGTACTTC.

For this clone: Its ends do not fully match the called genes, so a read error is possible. CDR3 protein: CASSYRTVNTEAFF. The CDR3 DNA reads as TGTGCCAGCAGTTACAGGACAGTGAACACTGAAGCTTTTTTT. The rearrangement links TRBV6-5 to TRBJ1-1, with D possibly matching TRBD1 (6 bases). This CDR3 comprises 14 residues. Germline V gene sequence: CDR1 MNHEY, CDR2 SVGAGI.

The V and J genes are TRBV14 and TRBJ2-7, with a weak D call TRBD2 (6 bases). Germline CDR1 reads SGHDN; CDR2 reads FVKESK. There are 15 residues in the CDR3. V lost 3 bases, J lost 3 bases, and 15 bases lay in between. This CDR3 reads CASSHGSLGGYEQYF. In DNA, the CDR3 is TGTGCCAGCAGCCACGGATCCCTGGGGGGCTACGAGCAGTACTTC. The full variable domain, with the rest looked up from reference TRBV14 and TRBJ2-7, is EAGVTQFPSHSVIEKGQTVTLRCDPISGHDNLYWYRRVMGKEIKFLLHFVKESKQDESGMPNNRFLAERTGGTYSTLKVQPAELEDSGVYFCASSHGSLGGYEQYFGPGTRLTVT.

The CDR3 DNA reads as TGTGCCTTACGGGACTCCACTATCTCCTACGAGCAGTACTTC. This codes for CALRDSTISYEQYF. This chain links TRBV30 with TRBJ2-7, with D tentatively TRBD2 (6 bases). This CDR3 has 14 residues. Trimming stripped 7 bases from V and 0 bases from J, with 16 bases between. In germline, CDR1 is GTSNPN, CDR2 SVGIG (reference sequence).

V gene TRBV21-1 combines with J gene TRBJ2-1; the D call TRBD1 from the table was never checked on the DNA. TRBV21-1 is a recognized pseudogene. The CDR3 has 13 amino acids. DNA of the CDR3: TGTGCCAGCAACAAAACCAGGTGCAATGAGCAGTTCTTC. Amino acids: CASNKTRCNEQFF.

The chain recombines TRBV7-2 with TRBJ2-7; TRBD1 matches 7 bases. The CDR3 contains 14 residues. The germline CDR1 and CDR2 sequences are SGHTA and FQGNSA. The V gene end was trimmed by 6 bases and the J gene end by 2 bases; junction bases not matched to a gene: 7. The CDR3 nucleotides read TGTGCCAGCAGACAGACAGGGCTAACCTACGAGCAGTACTTC. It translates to CASRQTGLTYEQYF. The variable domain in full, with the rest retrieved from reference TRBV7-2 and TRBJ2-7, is GAGVSQSPSNKVTEKGKDVELRCDPISGHTALYWYRQSLGQGLEFLIYFQGNSAPDKSGLPSDRFSAERTGGSVSTLTIQRTQQEDSAVYLCASRQTGLTYEQYFGPGTRLTVT.

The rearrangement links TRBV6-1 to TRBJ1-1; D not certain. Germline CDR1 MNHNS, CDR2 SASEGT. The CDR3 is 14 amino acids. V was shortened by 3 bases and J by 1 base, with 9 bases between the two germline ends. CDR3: CASSDISGNTEAFF. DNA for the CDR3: TGTGCCAGCAGTGATATATCTGGGAACACTGAAGCTTTCTTT.

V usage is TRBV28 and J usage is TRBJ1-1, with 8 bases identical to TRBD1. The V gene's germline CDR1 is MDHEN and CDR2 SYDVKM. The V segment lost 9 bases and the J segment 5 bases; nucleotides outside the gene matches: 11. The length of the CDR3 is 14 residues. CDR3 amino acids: CASSPQGGKTEAFF. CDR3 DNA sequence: TGTGCCAGTTCACCACAGGGGGGTAAAACTGAAGCTTTCTTT. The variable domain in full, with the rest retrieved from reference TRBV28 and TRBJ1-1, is DVKVTQSSRYLVKRTGEKVFLECVQDMDHENMFWYRQDPGLGLRLIYFSYDVKMKEKGDIPEGYSVSREKKERFSLILESASTNQTSMYLCASSPQGGKTEAFFGQGTRLTVV.

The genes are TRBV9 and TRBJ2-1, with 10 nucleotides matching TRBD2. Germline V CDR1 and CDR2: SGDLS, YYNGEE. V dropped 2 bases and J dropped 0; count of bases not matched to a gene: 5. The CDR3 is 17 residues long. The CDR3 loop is CASSVSLAGGSYNEQFF. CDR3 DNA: TGTGCCAGCAGCGTCTCTTTAGCGGGAGGCTCCTACAATGAGCAGTTCTTC.

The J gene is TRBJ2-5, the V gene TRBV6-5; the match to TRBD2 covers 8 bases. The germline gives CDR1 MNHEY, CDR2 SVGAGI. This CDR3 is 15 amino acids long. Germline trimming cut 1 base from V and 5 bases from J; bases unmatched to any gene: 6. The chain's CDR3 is CASSYYTGGEETQYF. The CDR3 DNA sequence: TGTGCCAGCAGTTACTATACGGGGGGGGAGGAGACCCAGTACTTC.

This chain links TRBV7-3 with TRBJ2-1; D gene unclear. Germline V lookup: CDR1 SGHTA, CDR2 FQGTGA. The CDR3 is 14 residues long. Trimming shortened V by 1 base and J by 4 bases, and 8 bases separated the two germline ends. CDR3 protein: CASSLIGSYNEQFF. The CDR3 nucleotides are TGTGCCAGCAGCTTAATAGGCAGTTACAATGAGCAGTTCTTC.

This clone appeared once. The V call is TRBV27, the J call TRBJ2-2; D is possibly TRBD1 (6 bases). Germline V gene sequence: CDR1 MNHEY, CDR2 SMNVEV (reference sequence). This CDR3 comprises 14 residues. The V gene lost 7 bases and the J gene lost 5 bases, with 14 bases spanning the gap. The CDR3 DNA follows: TGTGCCAGCACCAGGGACACCTTTACCGGGGAGCTGTTTTTT. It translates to CASTRDTFTGELFF.

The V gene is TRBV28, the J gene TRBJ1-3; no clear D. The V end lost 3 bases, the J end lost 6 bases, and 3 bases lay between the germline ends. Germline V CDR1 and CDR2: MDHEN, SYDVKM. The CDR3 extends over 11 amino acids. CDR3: CASSFSNTIYF. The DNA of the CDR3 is TGTGCCAGCAGTTTCTCAAACACCATATATTTT.

The DNA for the CDR3 is TGTGCCAGTAGTATATGGGACACTGAAGCTTTCTTT. Translation: CASSIWDTEAFF. This sequence joins TRBV19 and TRBJ1-1; D unclear. V dropped 2 bases and J dropped 3 bases, with 4 bases sitting between them. CDR1 is LNHDA and CDR2 is SQIVND in the germline V gene (reference sequence). The CDR3 has 12 amino acids.

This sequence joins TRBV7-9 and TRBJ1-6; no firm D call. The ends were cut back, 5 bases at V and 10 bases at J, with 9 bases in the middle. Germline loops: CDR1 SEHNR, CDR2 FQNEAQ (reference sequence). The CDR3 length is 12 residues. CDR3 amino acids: CASSRMGSPLHF. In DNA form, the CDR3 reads TGTGCCAGCAGCCGAATGGGATCACCCCTCCACTTT.

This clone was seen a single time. The CDR3 region is CASSLEIGLVYEQYF. The CDR3 nucleotides are TGTGCCAGCAGCTTAGAGATAGGACTGGTATACGAGCAGTACTTC. This chain uses TRBV7-9 with TRBJ2-7; weak D call: TRBD2 (5 bases). V lost 1 base and J 4 bases, leaving 14 bases between the germline ends. Germline loops: CDR1 SEHNR, CDR2 FQNEAQ (reference sequence). This CDR3 is built from 15 residues.

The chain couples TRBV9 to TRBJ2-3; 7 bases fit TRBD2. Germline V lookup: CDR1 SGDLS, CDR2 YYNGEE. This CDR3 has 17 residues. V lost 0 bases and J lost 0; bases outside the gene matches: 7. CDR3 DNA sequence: TGTGCCAGCAGCGTAGACGAGCGGGGTCACAGCACAGATACGCAGTATTTT. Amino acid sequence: CASSVDERGHSTDTQYF.

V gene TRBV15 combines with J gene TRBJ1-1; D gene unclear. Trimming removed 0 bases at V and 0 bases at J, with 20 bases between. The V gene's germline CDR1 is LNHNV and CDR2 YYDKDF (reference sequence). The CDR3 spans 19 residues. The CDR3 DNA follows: TGTGCCACCAGCAGAGATCTCGGAAACTCCTATCCCCTGAACACTGAAGCTTTCTTT. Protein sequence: CATSRDLGNSYPLNTEAFF.

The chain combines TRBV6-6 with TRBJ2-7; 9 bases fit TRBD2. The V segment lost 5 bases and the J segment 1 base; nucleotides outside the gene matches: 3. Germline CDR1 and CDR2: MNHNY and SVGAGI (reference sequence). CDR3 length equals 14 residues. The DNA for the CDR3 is TGTGCCAGCAGTCCGGGACTAGCATCCTACGAGCAGTACTTC. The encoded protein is CASSPGLASYEQYF.

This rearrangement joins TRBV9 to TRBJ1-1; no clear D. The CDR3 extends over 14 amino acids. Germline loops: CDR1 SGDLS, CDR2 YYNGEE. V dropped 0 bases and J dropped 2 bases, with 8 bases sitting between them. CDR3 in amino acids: CASSVEEGNTEAFF. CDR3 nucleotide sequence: TGTGCCAGCAGCGTAGAGGAGGGAAACACTGAAGCTTTCTTT.

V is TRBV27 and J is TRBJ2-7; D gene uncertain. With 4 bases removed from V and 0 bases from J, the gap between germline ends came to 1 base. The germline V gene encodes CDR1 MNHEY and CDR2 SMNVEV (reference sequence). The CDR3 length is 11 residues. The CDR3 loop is CASSSSYEQYF. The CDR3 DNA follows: TGTGCCAGCAGTTCCTCCTACGAGCAGTACTTC.